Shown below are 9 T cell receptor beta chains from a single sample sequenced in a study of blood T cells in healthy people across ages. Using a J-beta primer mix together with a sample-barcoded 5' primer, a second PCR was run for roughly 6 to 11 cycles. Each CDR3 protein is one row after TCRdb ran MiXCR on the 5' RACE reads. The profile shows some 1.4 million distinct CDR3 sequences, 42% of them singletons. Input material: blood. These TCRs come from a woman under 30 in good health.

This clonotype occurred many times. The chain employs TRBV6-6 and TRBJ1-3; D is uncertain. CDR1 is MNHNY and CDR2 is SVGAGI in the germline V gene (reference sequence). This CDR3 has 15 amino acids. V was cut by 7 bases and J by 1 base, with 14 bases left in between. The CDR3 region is CASTAGFLSGNTIYF. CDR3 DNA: TGTGCCAGCACGGCAGGCTTCCTTTCTGGAAACACCATATATTTT.

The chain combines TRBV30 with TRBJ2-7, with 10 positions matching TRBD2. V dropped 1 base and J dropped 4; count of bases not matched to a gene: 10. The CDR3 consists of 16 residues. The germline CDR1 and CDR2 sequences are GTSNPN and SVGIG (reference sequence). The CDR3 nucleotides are TGTGCCTGGAGTGCCGCTAGCGGGGGTTATCGGTACGAGCAGTACTTC. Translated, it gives CAWSAASGGYRYEQYF.

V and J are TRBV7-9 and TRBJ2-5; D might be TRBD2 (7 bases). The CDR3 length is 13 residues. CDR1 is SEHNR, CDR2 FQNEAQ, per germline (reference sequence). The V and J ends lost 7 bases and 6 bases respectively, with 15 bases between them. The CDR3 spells CASTGGPIQTQYF. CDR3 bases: TGTGCCAGCACGGGGGGCCCGATACAGACCCAGTACTTC.

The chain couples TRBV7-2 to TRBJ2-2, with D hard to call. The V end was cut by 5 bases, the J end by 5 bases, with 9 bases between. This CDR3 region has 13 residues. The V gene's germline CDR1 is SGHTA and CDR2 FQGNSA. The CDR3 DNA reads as TGTGCCAGCAGCAGACTCGCTACCGGGGAGCTGTTTTTT. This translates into CASSRLATGELFF.

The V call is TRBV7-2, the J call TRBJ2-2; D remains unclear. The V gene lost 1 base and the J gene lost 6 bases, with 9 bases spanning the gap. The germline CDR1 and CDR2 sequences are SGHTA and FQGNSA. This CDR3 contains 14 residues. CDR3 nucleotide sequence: TGTGCCAGCAGCTTAGACCAAATGCCCGGGGAGCTGTTTTTT. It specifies CASSLDQMPGELFF.

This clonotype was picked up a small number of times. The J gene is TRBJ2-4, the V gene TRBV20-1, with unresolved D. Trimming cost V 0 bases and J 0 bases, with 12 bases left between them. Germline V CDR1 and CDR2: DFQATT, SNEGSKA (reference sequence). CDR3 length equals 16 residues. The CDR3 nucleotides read TGCAGTGCTAGAGATCCATTGACGGGAGCCAAAAACATTCAGTACTTC. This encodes CSARDPLTGAKNIQYF.

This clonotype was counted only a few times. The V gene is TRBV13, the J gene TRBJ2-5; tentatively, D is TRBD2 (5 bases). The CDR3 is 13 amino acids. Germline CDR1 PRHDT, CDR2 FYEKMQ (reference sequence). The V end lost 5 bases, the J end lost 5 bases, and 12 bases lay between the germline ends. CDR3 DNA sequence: TGTGCCAGCAGCCGGGGTGGTTGGGAGACCCAGTACTTC. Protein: CASSRGGWETQYF. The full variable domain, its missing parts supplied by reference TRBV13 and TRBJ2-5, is AAGVIQSPRHLIKEKRETATLKCYPIPRHDTVYWYQQGPGQDPQFLISFYEKMQSDKGSIPDRFSAQQFSDYHSELNMSSLELGDSALYFCASSRGGWETQYFGPGTRLLVL.

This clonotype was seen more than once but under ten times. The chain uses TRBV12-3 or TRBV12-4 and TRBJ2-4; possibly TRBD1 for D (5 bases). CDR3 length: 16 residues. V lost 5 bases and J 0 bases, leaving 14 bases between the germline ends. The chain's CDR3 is CASSVTGSLAKNIQYF. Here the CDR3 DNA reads TGTGCCAGCAGTGTTACAGGCTCTCTAGCCAAAAACATTCAGTACTTC.

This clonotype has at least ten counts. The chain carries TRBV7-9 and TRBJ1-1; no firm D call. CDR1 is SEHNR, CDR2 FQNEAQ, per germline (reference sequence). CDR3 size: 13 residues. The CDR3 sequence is CASQAQFNTEAFF. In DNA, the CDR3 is TGTGCAAGCCAGGCACAATTTAACACTGAAGCTTTCTTT.